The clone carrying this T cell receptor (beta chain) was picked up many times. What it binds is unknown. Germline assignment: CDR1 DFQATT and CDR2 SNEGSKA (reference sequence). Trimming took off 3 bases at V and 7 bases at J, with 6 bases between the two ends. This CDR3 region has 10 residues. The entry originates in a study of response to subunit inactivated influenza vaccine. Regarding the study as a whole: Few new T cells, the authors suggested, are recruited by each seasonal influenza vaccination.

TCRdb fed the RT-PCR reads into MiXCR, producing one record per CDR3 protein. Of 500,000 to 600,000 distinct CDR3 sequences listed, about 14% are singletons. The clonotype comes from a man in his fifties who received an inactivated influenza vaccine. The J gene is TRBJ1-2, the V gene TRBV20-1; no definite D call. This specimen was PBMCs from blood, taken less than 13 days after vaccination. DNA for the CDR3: TGCAGTGCTAGCCCGGGTGGCTACACCTTC. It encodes CSASPGGYTF.